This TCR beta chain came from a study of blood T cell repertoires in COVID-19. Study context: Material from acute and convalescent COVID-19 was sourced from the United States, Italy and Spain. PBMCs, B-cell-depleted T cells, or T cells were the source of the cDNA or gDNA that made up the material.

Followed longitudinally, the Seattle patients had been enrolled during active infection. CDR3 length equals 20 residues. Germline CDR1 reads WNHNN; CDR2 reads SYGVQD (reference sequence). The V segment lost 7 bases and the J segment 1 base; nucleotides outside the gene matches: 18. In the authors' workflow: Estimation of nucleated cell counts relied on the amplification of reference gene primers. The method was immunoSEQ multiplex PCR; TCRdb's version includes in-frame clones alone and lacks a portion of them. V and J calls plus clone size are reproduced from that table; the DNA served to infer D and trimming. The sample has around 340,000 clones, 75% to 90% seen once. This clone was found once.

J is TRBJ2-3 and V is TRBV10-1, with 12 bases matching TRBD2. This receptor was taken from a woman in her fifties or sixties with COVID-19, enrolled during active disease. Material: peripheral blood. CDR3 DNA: TGCGCCAGCACCAAGGTACCTAGCGGGGGGGCGGGAGTCGGCACAGATACGCAGTATTTT. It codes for CASTKVPSGGAGVGTDTQYF.